These 25 T cell receptor beta chains were sequenced from one sample in a study of PD-1 blockade in classical Hodgkin lymphoma. Sequencing used immunoSEQ multiplex PCR; TCRdb keeps in-frame clones, though not all of them. The sample includes tens of thousands of clones, around two thirds of them seen just once. Specified time point: cycle 4 day 1 (C4D1), after more than 5 weeks of nivolumab. Each patient experienced a relapse that followed autologous stem cell transplantation, and brentuximab vedotin exposure varied. The source was peripheral blood mononuclear cells (PBMCs), collected before the fourth cycle of nivolumab. These receptors all come from a human donor with classical Hodgkin lymphoma.

This clone was picked up a small number of times. DNA of the CDR3: TGTGCCAGCAGCCCCAAGGGACTAGCGGGGGGGCAAGGTGAGCAGTTCTTC. Its protein is CASSPKGLAGGQGEQFF. The genes are TRBV5-5 and TRBJ2-1; 16 bases agree with TRBD2. Germline-derived CDR1 and CDR2 are SGHKS and YYEKEE (reference sequence). Trimming at V came to 4 bases and at J to 9 bases, leaving 10 bases not matched to a gene. There are 17 residues in the CDR3. Together with reference TRBV5-5 and TRBJ2-1, the CDR3 gives the full variable domain: DAGVTQSPTHLIKTRGQQVTLRCSPISGHKSVSWYQQVLGQGPQFIFQYYEKEERGRGNFPDRFSARQFPNYSSELNVNALLLGDSALYLCASSPKGLAGGQGEQFFGPGTRLTVL.

This rearrangement joins TRBV27 to TRBJ2-7; 11 bases agree with TRBD2. CDR3 length: 16 residues. Trimming removed 2 bases from V and 7 bases from J; junction bases left unmatched: 10. Germline lookup yields CDR1 MNHEY and CDR2 SMNVEV (reference sequence). This CDR3 reads CASSLSGLAGAREQYF. The CDR3 DNA reads TGTGCCAGCAGTTTAAGCGGACTAGCGGGTGCGCGAGAGCAGTACTTC.

The J gene is TRBJ1-1, the V gene TRBV6-5, with 8 bases aligning to TRBD1. V was pared by 5 bases and J by 11 bases, with 10 bases of the junction left unmatched. CDR3 length: 13 residues. CDR1 is MNHEY and CDR2 is SVGAGI in the germline V gene. This CDR3 reads CASSPGQGGTAFF. For the CDR3, the DNA is TGTGCCAGCAGTCCTGGACAGGGCGGTACGGCTTTCTTT.

The V call is TRBV28, the J call TRBJ2-5; 10 bases are shared with TRBD2. Germline assignment: CDR1 MDHEN and CDR2 SYDVKM. The CDR3 length is 15 residues. The V gene end was trimmed by 5 bases and the J gene end by 0 bases; junction bases not matched to a gene: 3. CDR3 bases: TGTGCCAGCAGTCCGGGACTAGCGCACCAAGAGACCCAGTACTTC. This sequence encodes CASSPGLAHQETQYF.

The chain combines TRBV11-2 with TRBJ2-3; D is ambiguous. Between the trimmed V and J ends, which lost 0 bases and 1 base, there was a span of 5 bases. CDR3 size: 14 residues. Germline lookup yields CDR1 SGHAT and CDR2 FQNNGV. CDR3 nucleotide sequence: TGTGCCAGCAGCTTAGAGGTAGGCACAGATACGCAGTATTTT. Its translation: CASSLEVGTDTQYF. The whole variable domain, filled in from reference TRBV11-2 and TRBJ2-3, reads EAGVAQSPRYKIIEKRQSVAFWCNPISGHATLYWYQQILGQGPKLLIQFQNNGVVDDSQLPKDRFSAERLKGVDSTLKIQPAKLEDSAVYLCASSLEVGTDTQYFGPGTRLTVL.

This clone counts as medium-sized (0.01 to 0.1%). The chain combines TRBV6-1 with TRBJ1-2, with no clear D. The CDR3 covers 15 residues. Germline assignment: CDR1 MNHNS and CDR2 SASEGT. The V and J ends lost 3 bases and 4 bases respectively, with 15 bases between them. CDR3 in amino acids: CASSDGRGVGYGYTF. Written as DNA, the CDR3 is TGTGCCAGCAGTGATGGCCGCGGGGTCGGCTATGGCTACACCTTC.

CDR3 in amino acids: CSAGVGWLSSYEQYF. The CDR3 coding sequence is TGCAGCGCGGGCGTAGGGTGGCTGAGCTCCTACGAGCAGTACTTC. The chain is built from TRBV29-1 and TRBJ2-7; D remains ambiguous. V was shortened by 7 bases and J by 0 bases, with 19 bases between the two germline ends. CDR3 size: 15 residues. Germline CDR1 SQVTM, CDR2 ANQGSEA.

The chain recombines TRBV12-5 with TRBJ2-7; D not resolved. This CDR3 is 11 amino acids long. V lost 6 bases and J 3 bases, leaving 6 bases between the germline ends. Germline V gives CDR1 LGHNT, CDR2 FRNRAP. The CDR3 spells CASGTYYEQYF. CDR3 DNA sequence: TGTGCTAGTGGCACATACTACGAGCAGTACTTC.

This clone has a handful of counts. The chain links TRBV14 to TRBJ2-5, with 10 positions matching TRBD2. J was trimmed by 7 bases and V by 0 bases; bases with no gene match: 5. The germline gives CDR1 SGHDN, CDR2 FVKESK. The CDR3 loop spans 15 amino acids. The CDR3, as DNA: TGTGCCAGCAGCCAAGACACTAGCGGGGAACGGACCCAGTACTTC. Encoded protein: CASSQDTSGERTQYF.

The V and J genes are TRBV11-2 and TRBJ1-2, with 9 bases aligning to TRBD1. The J segment lost 14 bases and the V segment lost 1 base, leaving 20 bases of the junction unmatched. The CDR3 is 17 residues long. Germline V gene sequence: CDR1 SGHAT, CDR2 FQNNGV. The CDR3 DNA reads as TGTGCCAGCAGCTTAGCCGGTGTAATCGGGACAGGGCCCTCTGGGACCTTC. It encodes CASSLAGVIGTGPSGTF.

The chain combines TRBV29-1 with TRBJ2-7, with D maybe TRBD2 (5 bases). The CDR3 has 11 residues. Deletions cut 7 bases from V and 3 bases from J, with 10 bases between. Germline CDR1 and CDR2: SQVTM and ANQGSEA. Here the CDR3 reads CSATGSYEQYF. DNA of the CDR3: TGCAGCGCTACGGGGAGCTACGAGCAGTACTTC.

This clone is classed as medium-sized. The DNA of the CDR3 is TGTGCCTGGACCGGGACAACGTACGAGCAGTACTTC. Translated: CAWTGTTYEQYF. The chain recombines TRBV30 with TRBJ2-7, with D perhaps TRBD1 (6 bases). The CDR3 is 12 residues long. Between the trimmed V and J ends, which lost 4 bases and 4 bases, there was a span of 11 bases. Looked up from germline, CDR1 is GTSNPN and CDR2 is SVGIG (reference sequence).

The count of this clone is one. The V and J genes are TRBV7-9 and TRBJ2-3; D not certain. V dropped 5 bases and J dropped 4 bases, with 19 bases sitting between them. CDR3 size: 16 residues. Germline CDR1 reads SEHNR; CDR2 reads FQNEAQ (reference sequence). Here the CDR3 DNA reads TGTGCCAGCAGCCCGAAGGCCCATCGAGCCCCAGATACGCAGTATTTT. Its protein is CASSPKAHRAPDTQYF.

The rearrangement joins TRBV5-8 to TRBJ2-5; the D call may be TRBD1 or TRBD2 (5 bases each). CDR1 is SGHTS and CDR2 is YDEGEE in the germline V gene. The CDR3 runs to 15 residues. Trimming shortened V by 4 bases and J by 4 bases, and 17 bases separated the two germline ends. The CDR3 coding sequence is TGTGCCAGCAGCCCAGACGGGGCCTCCGTAGAGACCCAGTACTTC. It yields the protein CASSPDGASVETQYF.

This chain uses TRBV9 with TRBJ1-4, with D tentatively TRBD1 (5 bases). V lost 2 bases and J 0 bases, leaving 14 bases between the germline ends. CDR3 length: 17 residues. Germline V gives CDR1 SGDLS, CDR2 YYNGEE. CDR3 in amino acids: CASSVGQGASTNEKLFF. The CDR3 DNA is TGTGCCAGCAGCGTGGGGCAGGGAGCATCAACTAATGAAAAACTGTTTTTT. Full variable domain (remainder filled in from reference TRBV9 and TRBJ1-4): DSGVTQTPKHLITATGQRVTLRCSPRSGDLSVYWYQQSLDQGLQFLIQYYNGEERAKGNILERFSAQQFPDLHSELNLSSLELGDSALYFCASSVGQGASTNEKLFFGSGTQLSVL.

This clone was observed at least ten times. This rearrangement joins TRBV28 to TRBJ2-7, with TRBD2 identical over 11 bases. The germline V gene encodes CDR1 MDHEN and CDR2 SYDVKM. The junction had 5 bases not matched to a gene; V was cut back by 6 bases and J by 7 bases. The CDR3 spans 13 residues. DNA of the CDR3: TGTGCCAGCAGACCGGGACTAGCGGCTGAGCAGTACTTC. Residues: CASRPGLAAEQYF.

This chain uses TRBV12-5 with TRBJ2-7, with D tentatively TRBD2 (5 bases). Trimming removed 7 bases from V and 2 bases from J, with 15 bases in between. CDR1 and CDR2 (germline): LGHNT, FRNRAP. The CDR3 covers 14 residues. The CDR3 nucleotides read TGTGCTAGTGCCGCCCCCGGGGTCACCTACGAGCAGTACTTC. Protein: CASAAPGVTYEQYF.

This clone was picked up many times. This chain joins TRBV18 and TRBJ1-1, with TRBD1 identical over 8 bases. Trimming cost V 4 bases and J 7 bases; bases outside gene matches: 8. Germline V CDR1 and CDR2: KGHSH, LQKENI. This CDR3 spans 14 amino acids. CDR3: CASSQRTGTDEAFF. The CDR3 nucleotides read TGTGCCAGCTCACAGAGGACAGGGACGGATGAAGCTTTCTTT.

The chain combines TRBV4-2 with TRBJ2-3, with a possible D match to TRBD2 (6 bases). The V and J ends lost 0 bases and 0 bases respectively, with 10 bases between them. The CDR3 covers 16 residues. Germline V gives CDR1 LGHNA, CDR2 YNFKEQ. CDR3 sequence reads: CASSQDQGLSTDTQYF. As DNA, the CDR3 is TGTGCCAGCAGCCAAGATCAGGGACTTAGCACAGATACGCAGTATTTT.

This clone was seen a handful of times. The rearrangement uses TRBV28 and TRBJ1-6, with D perhaps TRBD1 (6 bases). Germline V lookup: CDR1 MDHEN, CDR2 SYDVKM. The CDR3 runs to 17 residues. The V end was cut by 6 bases, the J end by 0 bases, with 15 bases between. The CDR3 reads CASSTGTPSSYNSPLHF. The CDR3 coding sequence is TGTGCCAGCAGCACCGGGACACCTAGCTCCTATAATTCACCCCTCCACTTT. The full variable domain, completed using reference TRBV28 and TRBJ1-6, is DVKVTQSSRYLVKRTGEKVFLECVQDMDHENMFWYRQDPGLGLRLIYFSYDVKMKEKGDIPEGYSVSREKKERFSLILESASTNQTSMYLCASSTGTPSSYNSPLHFGNGTRLTVT.

This chain connects TRBV7-2 to TRBJ2-7; TRBD1 matches 7 bases. Germline V gene data show CDR1 as SGHTA and CDR2 as FQGNSA. V lost 5 bases, J lost 12 bases, and 7 bases stayed unmatched. This CDR3 has 11 residues. CDR3 loop: CASSRDSFPYF. The CDR3, as DNA: TGTGCCAGCAGCCGGGACAGCTTTCCGTACTTC.

The chain joins TRBV28 to TRBJ1-1; D might be TRBD1 (6 bases). The CDR3 totals 16 residues. V gave up 5 bases and J gave up 0 bases, with 16 bases separating them. Germline values: CDR1 MDHEN, CDR2 SYDVKM. The CDR3 coding sequence is TGTGCCAGCAGTCCAGAAAGGGGGACGGTGAACACTGAAGCTTTCTTT. Translating it yields CASSPERGTVNTEAFF. Complete variable domain (other parts from reference TRBV28 and TRBJ1-1): DVKVTQSSRYLVKRTGEKVFLECVQDMDHENMFWYRQDPGLGLRLIYFSYDVKMKEKGDIPEGYSVSREKKERFSLILESASTNQTSMYLCASSPERGTVNTEAFFGQGTRLTVV.

The genes are TRBV2 and TRBJ2-7; D unclear. Trimming stripped 9 bases from V and 6 bases from J, with 18 bases between. Germline V gene data show CDR1 as SNHLY and CDR2 as FYNNEI. This CDR3 has 13 residues. CDR3 region: CASLGPRLGEQYF. For the CDR3, the DNA is TGTGCCAGTCTCGGACCGAGACTGGGCGAGCAGTACTTC. Supplemented by reference TRBV2 and TRBJ2-7, the full variable domain reads EPEVTQTPSHQVTQMGQEVILRCVPISNHLYFYWYRQILGQKVEFLVSFYNNEISEKSEIFDDQFSVERPDGSNFTLKIRSTKLEDSAMYFCASLGPRLGEQYFGPGTRLTVT.

This clone was observed a handful of times. The V and J genes are TRBV25-1 and TRBJ2-2; 7 bases line up with TRBD1. Germline assignment: CDR1 MGHDK and CDR2 SYGVNS. V lost 0 bases, J lost 3 bases, and 4 bases stayed unmatched. The CDR3 covers 16 residues. The chain's CDR3 is CASSEYGDRYTGELFF. In DNA form, the CDR3 reads TGTGCCAGCAGTGAATATGGGGACAGATACACCGGGGAGCTGTTTTTT.

V is TRBV18 and J is TRBJ2-1; 11 nucleotides align to TRBD2. This CDR3 is built from 15 residues. With V trimmed by 2 bases and J by 5 bases, 2 bases remained unmatched. Germline values: CDR1 KGHSH, CDR2 LQKENI. This chain's CDR3 is CASSPVAGGHNEQFF. Here the CDR3 DNA reads TGTGCCAGCTCACCAGTAGCGGGGGGGCACAATGAGCAGTTCTTC.